The 30 T cell receptor beta chains below come from one sample, sequenced in a study of OX40 agonist ivuxolimab in advanced cancers. Produced via immunoSEQ multiplex PCR; TCRdb's table is partial and in-frame only. Of fewer than 50,000 clones listed, about four fifths are singletons. This material consisted of CD4+ or CD8+ T cells sorted from blood, taken in a trial of the OX40 agonist ivuxolimab. These receptors all stem from an adult with an advanced solid tumor such as melanoma, head and neck, liver or kidney cancer.

The J gene is TRBJ2-5, the V gene TRBV7-2; D is perhaps TRBD2 (7 bases). CDR1 and CDR2 (germline): SGHTA, FQGNSA. Trimming stripped 6 bases from V and 4 bases from J, with 21 bases between. This CDR3 comprises 16 residues. In DNA form, the CDR3 reads TGTGCCAGCAGGCAAAGGGGGGGGCCTAGGGGAGAGACCCAGTACTTC. It specifies CASRQRGGPRGETQYF.

V and J are TRBV5-6 and TRBJ2-3, with D perhaps TRBD1 (5 bases). The V end lost 5 bases, the J end lost 5 bases, and 9 bases lay between the germline ends. This CDR3 has 12 amino acids. The germline V gene encodes CDR1 SGHDT and CDR2 YYEEEE. The CDR3 spells CASSSDRDTQYF. CDR3 nucleotides: TGTGCCAGCAGTTCCGACAGAGATACGCAGTATTTT.

This chain links TRBV12-5 with TRBJ2-7, with no clear D. Germline V gives CDR1 LGHNT, CDR2 FRNRAP. The CDR3 sequence is 19 residues long. Trimming took 3 bases from V and 4 from J, leaving 28 bases between them. In DNA form, the CDR3 reads TGTGCTAGTGGTTTCGCCCCCCCTGGTTTCCTAGGGTCATCGTACGAGCAGTACTTC. It translates to CASGFAPPGFLGSSYEQYF.

The table lists this clone with a few counts. V gene TRBV20-1 combines with J gene TRBJ2-1, with no clear D. The germline V gene has CDR1 DFQATT and CDR2 SNEGSKA (reference sequence). This CDR3 has 11 amino acids. V was shortened by 5 bases and J by 8 bases, with 10 bases between the two germline ends. The DNA for the CDR3 is TGCAGTGCTCCCGGTGCGGATGAGCAGTTCTTC. Protein: CSAPGADEQFF.

The rearrangement uses TRBV28 and TRBJ1-5; D uncertain. Trimming shortened V by 5 bases and J by 7 bases, and 9 bases separated the two germline ends. This CDR3 is built from 12 residues. Germline assignment: CDR1 MDHEN and CDR2 SYDVKM. The CDR3 sequence is CASSLPLQPQHF. CDR3 DNA: TGTGCCAGCAGTCTGCCCCTACAGCCCCAGCATTTT.

The chain links TRBV19 to TRBJ2-6; 11 bases match TRBD1. V shed 1 base and J 2 bases; nucleotides not matched to a gene: 7. The CDR3 contains 19 residues. Germline V CDR1 and CDR2: LNHDA, SQIVND (reference sequence). The chain's CDR3 is CASSIAWTGGAPGANVLTF. The CDR3 DNA is TGTGCCAGTAGTATAGCCTGGACAGGGGGCGCCCCTGGGGCCAACGTCCTGACTTTC.

This clone has a single count. The chain links TRBV29-1 to TRBJ1-2; D not resolved. V was shortened by 3 bases and J by 3 bases, with 8 bases between the two germline ends. From germline, CDR1 is SQVTM and CDR2 ANQGSEA. The CDR3 runs to 12 residues. The CDR3 DNA is TGCAGCGTTGAGCCCCGACACTATGGCTACACCTTC. Encoded protein: CSVEPRHYGYTF. Variable domain in full (rest from reference TRBV29-1 and TRBJ1-2): SAVISQKPSRDICQRGTSLTIQCQVDSQVTMMFWYRQQPGQSLTLIATANQGSEATYESGFVIDKFPISRPNLTFSTLTVSNMSPEDSSIYLCSVEPRHYGYTFGSGTRLTVV.

V usage is TRBV4-2 and J usage is TRBJ2-2, with 9 bases fitting TRBD2. This CDR3 has 17 residues. Per germline, CDR1 LGHNA and CDR2 YNFKEQ. V lost 4 bases, J lost 0 bases, and 6 bases stayed unmatched. The CDR3 region has the DNA TGTGCCAGCAGCCCGACTAGCGGACGAACGAACACCGGGGAGCTGTTTTTT. It yields the protein CASSPTSGRTNTGELFF.

Only one count was recorded for this clone. The chain carries TRBV11-2 and TRBJ1-5, with TRBD1 matching 7 bases. The germline gives CDR1 SGHAT, CDR2 FQNNGV. The junction had 8 bases not matched to a gene; V was cut back by 5 bases and J by 7 bases. This CDR3 spans 14 amino acids. The CDR3 bases are TGTGCCAGCAGCACGACAGGGACCCGACAGCCCCAGCATTTT. It encodes CASSTTGTRQPQHF.

The V and J genes are TRBV6-5 and TRBJ1-5; D is undetermined. Trimming left V 9 bases short and J 3 bases short, with 12 bases between. The CDR3 length is 13 residues. CDR1 is MNHEY and CDR2 is SVGAGI in the germline V gene. The CDR3, as DNA: TGTGCCAGTGACCTCAGCTCCAATCAGCCCCAGCATTTT. Amino acids: CASDLSSNQPQHF.

The J gene is TRBJ2-5, the V gene TRBV18; the D gene is possibly TRBD2 (6 bases). The better agreement between TRBJ2-7 and the DNA end casts doubt on the J call. This CDR3 has 14 amino acids. Germline V gene sequence: CDR1 KGHSH, CDR2 LQKENI. The CDR3 DNA is TGTGCCAGCTCCCTTGGGGGGAGGTTCGACGAGCAGTACTTC. Translating it yields CASSLGGRFDEQYF.

This clone counts as medium-sized (0.01 to 0.1%). The chain uses TRBV7-8 and TRBJ2-7; D might be TRBD2 (6 bases). Trimming removed 9 bases at V and 2 bases at J, with 14 bases between. This CDR3 comprises 13 residues. Germline V CDR1 and CDR2: SGHVS, FQNEAQ. This CDR3 reads CASGGVAAYEQYF. CDR3 coding DNA: TGTGCCAGTGGAGGGGTCGCAGCCTACGAGCAGTACTTC.

This clone was detected only once. The chain joins TRBV5-6 to TRBJ2-5, with TRBD2 identical over 14 bases. The germline V gene encodes CDR1 SGHDT and CDR2 YYEEEE. V shed 3 bases, J shed 5 bases, and the junction held 6 bases outside the gene matches. The CDR3 loop spans 16 amino acids. CDR3 residues: CASSWGLAGAGETQYF. CDR3 nucleotide sequence: TGTGCCAGCAGCTGGGGACTAGCGGGAGCGGGGGAGACCCAGTACTTC.

The rearrangement uses TRBV7-9 and TRBJ2-3, with TRBD2 as a possible D gene (6 bases). The CDR3 spans 15 residues. CDR1 is SEHNR, CDR2 FQNEAQ, per germline (reference sequence). Trimming removed 1 base from V and 8 bases from J, with 16 bases in between. This CDR3 is CASSLEGTVLGTQYF. For the CDR3, the DNA is TGTGCCAGCAGCTTAGAAGGGACTGTACTGGGTACGCAGTATTTT.

The chain employs TRBV19 and TRBJ2-5, with TRBD2 matching over 7 bases. This CDR3 is 13 amino acids long. The V segment lost 2 bases and the J segment 5 bases; nucleotides outside the gene matches: 2. Germline-derived CDR1 and CDR2 are LNHDA and SQIVND (reference sequence). The CDR3 bases are TGTGCCAGTAGTATACCCGGGGGGGAGACCCAGTACTTC. Protein: CASSIPGGETQYF. Based on the CDR3 plus reference TRBV19 and TRBJ2-5, the full variable domain is DGGITQSPKYLFRKEGQNVTLSCEQNLNHDAMYWYRQDPGQGLRLIYYSQIVNDFQKGDIAEGYSVSREKKESFPLTVTSAQKNPTAFYLCASSIPGGETQYFGPGTRLLVL.

This clone was seen more than once but under ten times. The chain combines TRBV5-1 with TRBJ1-5; D is unresolved. This CDR3 has 15 residues. Germline-derived CDR1 and CDR2 are SGHRS and YFSETQ. Trimming cost V 4 bases and J 1 base, with 12 bases left between them. In DNA, the CDR3 is TGCGCCAGCAGCCTCTCGACTGGGAGCAATCAGCCCCAGCATTTT. It translates to CASSLSTGSNQPQHF.

The chain uses TRBV10-3 and TRBJ2-2; D possibly matches TRBD1 or TRBD2 (5 bases each). In germline, CDR1 is ENHRY, CDR2 SYGVKD. Trimming shortened V by 2 bases and J by 5 bases, and 12 bases separated the two germline ends. CDR3 size: 15 residues. CDR3 protein: CAISEMGETTGELFF. CDR3 DNA sequence: TGTGCCATCAGTGAGATGGGGGAGACGACCGGGGAGCTGTTTTTT.

The chain recombines TRBV7-3 with TRBJ2-3; D is uncertain. The germline V gene has CDR1 SGHTA and CDR2 FQGTGA. The CDR3 sequence is 15 residues long. Between the trimmed V and J ends, which lost 0 bases and 2 bases, there was a span of 9 bases. The CDR3 DNA reads as TGTGCCAGCAGCTTAACTTCGTACACCACAGATACGCAGTATTTT. Protein product: CASSLTSYTTDTQYF.

This chain uses TRBV13 with TRBJ1-6, with D uncertain. CDR1 and CDR2 (germline): PRHDT, FYEKMQ (reference sequence). The ends were cut back, 4 bases at V and 2 bases at J, with 0 bases in the middle. The CDR3 spans 12 residues. Here the CDR3 DNA reads TGTGCCAGCAGCTCCTATAATTCACCCCTCCACTTT. As protein: CASSSYNSPLHF.

The gene calls are TRBV15 and TRBJ1-1; a possible D gene is TRBD1 (5 bases). The CDR3 runs to 13 residues. Germline CDR1 and CDR2: LNHNV and YYDKDF (reference sequence). The V and J ends lost 3 bases and 3 bases respectively, with 8 bases between them. The DNA for the CDR3 is TGTGCCACCAGCAGGACAGTTGACACTGAAGCTTTCTTT. It translates to CATSRTVDTEAFF.

This clone was observed a single time. The rearrangement links TRBV5-1 to TRBJ2-3; 7 bases are shared with TRBD2. Trimming at V came to 4 bases and at J to 5 bases, leaving 10 bases not matched to a gene. The V gene's germline CDR1 is SGHRS and CDR2 YFSETQ. This CDR3 has 15 residues. The CDR3 loop is CASSPSAGRRDTQYF. In nucleotides, the CDR3 is TGCGCCAGCAGCCCCTCAGCGGGGCGTCGAGATACGCAGTATTTT. The variable domain in full, with the rest retrieved from reference TRBV5-1 and TRBJ2-3, is KAGVTQTPRYLIKTRGQQVTLSCSPISGHRSVSWYQQTPGQGLQFLFEYFSETQRNKGNFPGRFSGRQFSNSRSEMNVSTLELGDSALYLCASSPSAGRRDTQYFGPGTRLTVL.

The V gene is TRBV12-5, the J gene TRBJ2-5, with 11 bases that match TRBD1. Trimming removed 7 bases from V and 4 bases from J; junction bases left unmatched: 5. The CDR3 has 14 residues. Per germline, CDR1 LGHNT and CDR2 FRNRAP. Written as DNA, the CDR3 is TGTGCTAGTGCCCCCGGGACAGGGGGAGAGACCCAGTACTTC. Protein product: CASAPGTGGETQYF.

This chain connects TRBV9 to TRBJ2-3; 11 positions agree with TRBD2. This CDR3 contains 16 residues. With V trimmed by 4 bases and J by 2 bases, 6 bases remained unmatched. The germline gives CDR1 SGDLS, CDR2 YYNGEE. CDR3 bases: TGTGCCAGCAGCCCTACTAGCGGGAGAACCACAGATACGCAGTATTTT. This gives the protein CASSPTSGRTTDTQYF.

This clone was detected once. As DNA, the CDR3 is TGTGCCAGCAGCCCCCTTGCCCTAGCGGGGGGGATAAATGAGCAGTTCTTC. This sequence encodes CASSPLALAGGINEQFF. The rearrangement links TRBV5-6 to TRBJ2-1; TRBD2 aligns across 12 bases. The CDR3 sequence is 17 residues long. J lost 7 bases, V lost 4 bases, and 12 bases had no gene match. Looked up from germline, CDR1 is SGHDT and CDR2 is YYEEEE. The variable domain in full, completed from reference TRBV5-6 and TRBJ2-1, reads DAGVTQSPTHLIKTRGQQVTLRCSPKSGHDTVSWYQQALGQGPQFIFQYYEEEERQRGNFPDRFSGHQFPNYSSELNVNALLLGDSALYLCASSPLALAGGINEQFFGPGTRLTVL.

The V gene is TRBV23-1, the J gene TRBJ1-1; D not resolved. TRBV23-1 is an ORF; its function is uncertain. The length of the CDR3 is 13 residues. V was cut by 1 base and J by 3 bases, with 6 bases left in between. The CDR3 bases are TGCGCCAGCAGTCAATTTGGGGACACTGAAGCTTTCTTT. The encoded protein is CASSQFGDTEAFF.

The rearrangement joins TRBV5-4 to TRBJ2-7, with TRBD1 identical over 9 bases. CDR1 and CDR2 (germline): SGHNT, YYREEE (reference sequence). The junction had 4 bases not matched to a gene; V was cut back by 4 bases and J by 2 bases. The CDR3 sequence is 14 residues long. CDR3 in amino acids: CASSLRQGAYEQYF. In DNA form, the CDR3 reads TGTGCCAGCAGCCTTCGACAGGGGGCCTACGAGCAGTACTTC.

The chain uses TRBV7-2 and TRBJ2-2; D gene ambiguous. Germline V gene data show CDR1 as SGHTA and CDR2 as FQGNSA. The CDR3 has 13 amino acids. Trimming cost V 7 bases and J 6 bases, with 12 bases left between them. CDR3 bases: TGTGCCAGCACCCGAAGCCGTTCCGGGGAGCTGTTTTTT. Protein product: CASTRSRSGELFF.

The chain has TRBV5-1 and TRBJ2-7, with D unclear. The germline V gene encodes CDR1 SGHRS and CDR2 YFSETQ. V was trimmed by 7 bases and J by 0 bases, leaving 11 bases between them. CDR3 length equals 13 residues. The CDR3 DNA reads TGCGCCAGCTCCCTGGTGAGCTCCTACGAGCAGTACTTC. Its translation: CASSLVSSYEQYF.

This clone was seen a few times. This sequence joins TRBV6-6 and TRBJ1-1; D remains unclear. Looked up from germline, CDR1 is MNHNY and CDR2 is SVGAGI (reference sequence). V was pared by 5 bases and J by 0 bases, with 13 bases between. The CDR3 runs 15 residues. The DNA of the CDR3 is TGTGCCAGCAGTCCCAGGCAAGTCATGAACACTGAAGCTTTCTTT. Protein sequence: CASSPRQVMNTEAFF.

This clone has a handful of counts. The rearrangement links TRBV7-3 to TRBJ2-5; D gene uncertain. V was trimmed by 1 base and J by 4 bases, leaving 7 bases between them. This CDR3 region has 13 residues. Germline CDR1 and CDR2: SGHTA and FQGTGA. CDR3 region: CASSLSVGETQYF. CDR3 coding DNA: TGTGCCAGCAGCTTAAGTGTGGGAGAGACCCAGTACTTC.